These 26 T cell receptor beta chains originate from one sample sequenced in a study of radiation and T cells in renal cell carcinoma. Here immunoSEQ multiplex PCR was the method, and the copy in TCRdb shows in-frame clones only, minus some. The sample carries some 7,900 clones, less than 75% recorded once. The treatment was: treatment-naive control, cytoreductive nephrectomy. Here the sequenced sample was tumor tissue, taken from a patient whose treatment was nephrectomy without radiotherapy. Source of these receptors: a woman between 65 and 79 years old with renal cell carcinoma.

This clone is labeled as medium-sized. CDR3 amino acids: CASSQDLKGAGGNTIYF. The DNA for the CDR3 is TGCGCCAGCAGCCAAGATCTTAAGGGGGCGGGTGGAAACACCATATATTTT. The chain uses TRBV4-3 and TRBJ1-3, with 7 bases that match TRBD1. Trimming cost V 0 bases and J 3 bases; bases outside gene matches: 8. Germline CDR1 reads LGHNA; CDR2 reads YSLEER. This CDR3 has 17 amino acids.

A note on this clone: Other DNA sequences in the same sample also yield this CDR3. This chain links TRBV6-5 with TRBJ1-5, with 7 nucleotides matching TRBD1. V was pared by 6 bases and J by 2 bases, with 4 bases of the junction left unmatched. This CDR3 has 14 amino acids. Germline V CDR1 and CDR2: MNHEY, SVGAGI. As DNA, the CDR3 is TGTGCCAGCAGGAGGACAGGAGGCAATCAGCCCCAGCATTTT. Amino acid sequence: CASRRTGGNQPQHF.

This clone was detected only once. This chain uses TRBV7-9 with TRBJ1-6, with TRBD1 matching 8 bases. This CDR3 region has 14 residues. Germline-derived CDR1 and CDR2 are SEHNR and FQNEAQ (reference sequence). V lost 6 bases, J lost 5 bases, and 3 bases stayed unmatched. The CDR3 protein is CASRDRVDNSPLHF. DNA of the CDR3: TGTGCCAGCAGGGACAGGGTAGATAATTCACCCCTCCACTTT.

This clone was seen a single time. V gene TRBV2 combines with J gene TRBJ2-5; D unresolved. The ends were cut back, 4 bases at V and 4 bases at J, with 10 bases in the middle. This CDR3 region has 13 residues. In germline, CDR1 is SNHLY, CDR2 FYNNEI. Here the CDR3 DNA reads TGTGCCAGCAGTGGGCCTTCGGGAGAGACCCAGTACTTC. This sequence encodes CASSGPSGETQYF.

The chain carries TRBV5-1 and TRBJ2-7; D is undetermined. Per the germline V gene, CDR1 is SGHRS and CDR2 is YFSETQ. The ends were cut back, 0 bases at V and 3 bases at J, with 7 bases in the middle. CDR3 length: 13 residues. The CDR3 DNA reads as TGCGCCAGCAGCTTGGACATCTACTACGAGCAGTACTTC. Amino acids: CASSLDIYYEQYF.

Written as DNA, the CDR3 is TGTGCCTGTGACCCGACCGCAACTAATGAAAAACTGTTTTTT. Amino acid sequence: CACDPTATNEKLFF. The chain recombines TRBV30 with TRBJ1-4; D is unresolved. V was trimmed by 6 bases and J by 0 bases, leaving 11 bases between them. Germline V gives CDR1 GTSNPN, CDR2 SVGIG (reference sequence). The CDR3 covers 14 residues.

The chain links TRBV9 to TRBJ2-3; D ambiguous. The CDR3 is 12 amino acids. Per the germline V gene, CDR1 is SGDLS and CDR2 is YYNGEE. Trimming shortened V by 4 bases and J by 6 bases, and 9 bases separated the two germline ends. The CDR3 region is CASSSRVDTQYF. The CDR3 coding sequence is TGTGCCAGCAGCTCCCGTGTCGATACGCAGTATTTT.

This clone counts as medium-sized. The CDR3 protein is CASSSADRGMYEQYF. CDR3 DNA: TGTGCCAGCAGCTCCGCGGACAGGGGGATGTACGAGCAGTACTTC. The V gene is TRBV7-9, the J gene TRBJ2-7, with 10 positions matching TRBD1. V shed 4 bases, J shed 4 bases, and the junction held 7 bases outside the gene matches. Germline CDR1 and CDR2: SEHNR and FQNEAQ (reference sequence). The CDR3 has 15 residues.

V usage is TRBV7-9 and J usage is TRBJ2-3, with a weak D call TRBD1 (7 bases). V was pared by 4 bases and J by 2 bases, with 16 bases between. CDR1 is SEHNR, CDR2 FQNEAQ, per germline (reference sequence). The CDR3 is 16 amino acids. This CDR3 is CASSYPSGGTTDTQYF. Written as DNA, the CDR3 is TGTGCCAGCAGCTACCCCTCAGGGGGGACCACAGATACGCAGTATTTT. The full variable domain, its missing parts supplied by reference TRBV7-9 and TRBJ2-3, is DTGVSQNPRHKITKRGQNVTFRCDPISEHNRLYWYRQTLGQGPEFLTYFQNEAQLEKSRLLSDRFSAERPKGSFSTLEIQRTEQGDSAMYLCASSYPSGGTTDTQYFGPGTRLTVL.

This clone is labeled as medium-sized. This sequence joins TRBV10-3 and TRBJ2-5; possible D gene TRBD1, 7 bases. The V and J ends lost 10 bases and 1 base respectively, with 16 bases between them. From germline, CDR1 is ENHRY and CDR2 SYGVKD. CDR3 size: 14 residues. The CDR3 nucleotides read TGTGCCACCAGGGGGGAGTCGGGCCAAGAGACCCAGTACTTC. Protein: CATRGESGQETQYF.

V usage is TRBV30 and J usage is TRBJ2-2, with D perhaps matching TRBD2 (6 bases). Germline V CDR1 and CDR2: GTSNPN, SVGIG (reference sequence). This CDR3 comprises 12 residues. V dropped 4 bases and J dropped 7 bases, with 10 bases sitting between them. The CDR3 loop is CAWTPGLGELFF. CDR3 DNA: TGTGCCTGGACCCCGGGACTCGGGGAGCTGTTTTTT. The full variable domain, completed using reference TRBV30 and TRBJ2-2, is SQTIHQWPATLVQPVGSPLSLECTVEGTSNPNLYWYRQAAGRGLQLLFYSVGIGQISSEVPQNLSASRPQDRQFILSSKKLLLSDSGFYLCAWTPGLGELFFGEGSRLTVL.

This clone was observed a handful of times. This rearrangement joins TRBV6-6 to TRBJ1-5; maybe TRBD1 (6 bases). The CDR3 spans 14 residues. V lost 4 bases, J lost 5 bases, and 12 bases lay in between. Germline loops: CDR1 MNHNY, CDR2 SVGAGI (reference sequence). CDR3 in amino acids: CASSSQGFDQPQHF. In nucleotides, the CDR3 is TGTGCCAGCAGTTCACAGGGTTTTGATCAGCCCCAGCATTTT.

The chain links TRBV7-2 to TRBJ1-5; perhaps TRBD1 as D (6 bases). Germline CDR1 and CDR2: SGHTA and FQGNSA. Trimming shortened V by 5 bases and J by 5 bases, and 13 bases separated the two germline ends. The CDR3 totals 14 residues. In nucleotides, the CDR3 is TGTGCCAGCAGCCTACAGGGCGGGGATCAGCCCCAGCATTTT. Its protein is CASSLQGGDQPQHF.

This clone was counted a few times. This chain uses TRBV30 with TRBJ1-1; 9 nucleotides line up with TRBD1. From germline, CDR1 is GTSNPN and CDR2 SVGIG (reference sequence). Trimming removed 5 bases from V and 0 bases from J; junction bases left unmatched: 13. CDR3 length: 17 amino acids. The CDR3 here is CAWARLGQGRMNTEAFF. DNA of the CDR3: TGTGCCTGGGCCCGTCTTGGACAGGGGCGCATGAACACTGAAGCTTTCTTT.

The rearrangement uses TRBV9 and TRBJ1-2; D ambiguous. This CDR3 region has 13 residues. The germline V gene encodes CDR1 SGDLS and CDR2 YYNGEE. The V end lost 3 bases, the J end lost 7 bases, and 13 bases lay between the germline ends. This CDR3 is CASSEWDDRGYTF. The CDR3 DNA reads TGTGCCAGCAGCGAGTGGGATGATCGTGGCTACACCTTC. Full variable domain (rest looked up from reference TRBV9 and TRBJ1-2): DSGVTQTPKHLITATGQRVTLRCSPRSGDLSVYWYQQSLDQGLQFLIQYYNGEERAKGNILERFSAQQFPDLHSELNLSSLELGDSALYFCASSEWDDRGYTFGSGTRLTVV.

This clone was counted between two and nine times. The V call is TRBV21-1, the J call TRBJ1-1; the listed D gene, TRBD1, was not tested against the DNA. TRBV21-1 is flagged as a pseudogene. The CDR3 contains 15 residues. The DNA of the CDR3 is TGTGCCAGCAGCAAAGGGGGGCCAGGGGGCGCCGGAGCTTTCTTT. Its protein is CASSKGGPGGAGAFF.

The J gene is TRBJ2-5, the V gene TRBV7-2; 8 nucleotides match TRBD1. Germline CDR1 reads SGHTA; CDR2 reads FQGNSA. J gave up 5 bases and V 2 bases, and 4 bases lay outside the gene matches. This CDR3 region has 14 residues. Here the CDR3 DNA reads TGTGCCAGCAGCTTAAACAGGGGGAGGGAGACCCAGTACTTC. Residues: CASSLNRGRETQYF.

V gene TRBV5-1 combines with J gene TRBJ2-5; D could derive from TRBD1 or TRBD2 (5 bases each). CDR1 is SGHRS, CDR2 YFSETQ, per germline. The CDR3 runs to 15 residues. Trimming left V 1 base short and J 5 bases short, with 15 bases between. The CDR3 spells CASSLFGAAVETQYF. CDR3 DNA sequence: TGCGCCAGCAGCTTGTTCGGGGCGGCCGTTGAGACCCAGTACTTC.

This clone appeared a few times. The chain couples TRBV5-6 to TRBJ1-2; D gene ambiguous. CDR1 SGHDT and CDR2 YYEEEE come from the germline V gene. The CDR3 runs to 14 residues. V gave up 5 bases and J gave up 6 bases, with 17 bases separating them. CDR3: CASRRRRQPHGYTF. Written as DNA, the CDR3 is TGTGCCAGCAGAAGAAGGAGGCAGCCCCATGGCTACACCTTC.

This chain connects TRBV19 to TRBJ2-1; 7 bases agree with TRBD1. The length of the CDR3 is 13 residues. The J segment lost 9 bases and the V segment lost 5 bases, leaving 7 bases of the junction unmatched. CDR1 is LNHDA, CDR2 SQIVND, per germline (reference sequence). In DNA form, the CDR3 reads TGTGCCAGTAGTCTGGACAGGTCCCCTGAGCAGTTCTTC. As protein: CASSLDRSPEQFF.

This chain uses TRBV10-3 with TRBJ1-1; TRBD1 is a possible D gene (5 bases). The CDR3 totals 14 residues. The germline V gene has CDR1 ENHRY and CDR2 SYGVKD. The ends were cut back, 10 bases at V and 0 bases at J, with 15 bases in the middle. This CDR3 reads CATRSGMVNTEAFF. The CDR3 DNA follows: TGTGCCACCCGTTCAGGGATGGTGAACACTGAAGCTTTCTTT.

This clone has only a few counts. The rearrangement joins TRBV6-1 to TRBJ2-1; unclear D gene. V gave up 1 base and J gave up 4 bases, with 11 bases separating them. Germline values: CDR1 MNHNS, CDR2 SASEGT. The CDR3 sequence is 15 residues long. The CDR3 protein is CASSEDEGRYNEQFF. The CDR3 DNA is TGTGCCAGCAGTGAAGATGAAGGACGGTACAATGAGCAGTTCTTC.

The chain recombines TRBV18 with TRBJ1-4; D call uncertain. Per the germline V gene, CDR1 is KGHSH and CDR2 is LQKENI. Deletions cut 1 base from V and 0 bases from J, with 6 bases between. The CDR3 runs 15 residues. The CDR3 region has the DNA TGTGCCAGCTCACCACTCCGGTCAACTAATGAAAAACTGTTTTTT. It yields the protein CASSPLRSTNEKLFF.

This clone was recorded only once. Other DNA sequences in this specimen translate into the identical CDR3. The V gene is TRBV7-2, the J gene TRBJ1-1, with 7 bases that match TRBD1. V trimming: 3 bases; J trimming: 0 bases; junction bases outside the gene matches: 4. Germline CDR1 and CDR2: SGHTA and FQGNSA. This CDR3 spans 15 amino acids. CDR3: CASSFSDRLNTEAFF. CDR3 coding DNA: TGTGCCAGCAGCTTTTCGGACAGGCTGAACACTGAAGCTTTCTTT. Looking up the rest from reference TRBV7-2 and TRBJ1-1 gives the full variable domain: GAGVSQSPSNKVTEKGKDVELRCDPISGHTALYWYRQSLGQGLEFLIYFQGNSAPDKSGLPSDRFSAERTGGSVSTLTIQRTQQEDSAVYLCASSFSDRLNTEAFFGQGTRLTVV.

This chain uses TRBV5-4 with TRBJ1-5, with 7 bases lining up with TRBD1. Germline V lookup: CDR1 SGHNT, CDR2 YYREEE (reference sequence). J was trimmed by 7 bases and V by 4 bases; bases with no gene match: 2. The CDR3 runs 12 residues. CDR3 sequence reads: CASSIQGQPQHF. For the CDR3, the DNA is TGTGCCAGCAGCATACAGGGGCAGCCCCAGCATTTT.

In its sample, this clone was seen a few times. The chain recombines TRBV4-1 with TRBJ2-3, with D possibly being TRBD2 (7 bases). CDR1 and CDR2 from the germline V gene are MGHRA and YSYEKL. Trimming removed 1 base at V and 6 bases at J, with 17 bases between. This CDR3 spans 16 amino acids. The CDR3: CASSQGTGRGSDTQYF. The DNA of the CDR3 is TGCGCCAGCAGCCAAGGTACAGGGAGGGGGTCGGATACGCAGTATTTT.